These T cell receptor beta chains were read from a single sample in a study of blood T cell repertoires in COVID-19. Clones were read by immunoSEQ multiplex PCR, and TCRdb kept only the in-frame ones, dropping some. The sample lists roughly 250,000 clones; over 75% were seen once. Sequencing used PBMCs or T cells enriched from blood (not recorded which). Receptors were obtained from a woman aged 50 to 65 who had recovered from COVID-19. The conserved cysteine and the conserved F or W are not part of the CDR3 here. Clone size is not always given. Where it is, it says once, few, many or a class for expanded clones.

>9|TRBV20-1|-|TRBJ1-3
SAKQGNTIY
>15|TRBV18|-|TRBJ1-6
ASSRGQQYSYNSPLH
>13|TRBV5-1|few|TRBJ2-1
ASSPEGGTYNEQF
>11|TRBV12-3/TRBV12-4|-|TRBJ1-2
ASSLRSLGGYT
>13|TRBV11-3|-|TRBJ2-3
ASSWTGVGTDTQY
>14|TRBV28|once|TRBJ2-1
ASSPLTWVVGDEQF
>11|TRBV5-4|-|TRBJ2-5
ASSLGGQETQY
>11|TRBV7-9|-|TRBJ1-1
ASSFGRGRRAF
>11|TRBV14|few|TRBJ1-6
ASSHTGNSPLH
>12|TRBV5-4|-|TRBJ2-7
ASSGGGRDYEQY
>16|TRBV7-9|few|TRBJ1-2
ASSPIGGTIKAGYGYT
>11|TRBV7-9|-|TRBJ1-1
ASSLAPGTEAF
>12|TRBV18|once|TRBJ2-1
ASSPPAGPNEQF
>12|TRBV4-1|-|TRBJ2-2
ASSQGQGLGELF
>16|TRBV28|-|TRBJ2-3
ASSLAPKALGQTDTQY
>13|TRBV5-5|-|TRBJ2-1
ASSLALAGGHEQF
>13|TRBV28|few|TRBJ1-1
ASSGGGSMNTEAF
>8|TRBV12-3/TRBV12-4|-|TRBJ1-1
ASTPGEAF
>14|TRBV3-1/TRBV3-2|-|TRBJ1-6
ASSQVYQGSNSPLH
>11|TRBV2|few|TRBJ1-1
ASRDDVGGSAF
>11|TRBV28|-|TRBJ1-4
ASRVGQNEKLF